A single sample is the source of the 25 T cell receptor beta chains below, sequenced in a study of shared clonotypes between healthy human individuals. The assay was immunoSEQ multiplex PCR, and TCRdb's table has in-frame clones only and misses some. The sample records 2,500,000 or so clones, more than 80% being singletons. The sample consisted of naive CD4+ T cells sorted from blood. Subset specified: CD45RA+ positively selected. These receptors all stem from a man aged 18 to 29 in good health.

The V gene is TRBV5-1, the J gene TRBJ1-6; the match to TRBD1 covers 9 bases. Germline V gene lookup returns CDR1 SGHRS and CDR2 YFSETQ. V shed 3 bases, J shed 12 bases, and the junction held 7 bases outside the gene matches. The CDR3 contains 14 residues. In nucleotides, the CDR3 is TGCGCCAGCAGCTCGTCGACAGGGGGAATACCCCTCCACTTT. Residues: CASSSSTGGIPLHF.

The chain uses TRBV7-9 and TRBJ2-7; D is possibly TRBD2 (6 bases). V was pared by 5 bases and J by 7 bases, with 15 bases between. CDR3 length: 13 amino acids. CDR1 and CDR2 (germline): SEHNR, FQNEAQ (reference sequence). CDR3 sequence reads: CASSGDFGREQYF. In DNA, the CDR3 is TGTGCCAGCAGCGGGGACTTCGGACGGGAGCAGTACTTC.

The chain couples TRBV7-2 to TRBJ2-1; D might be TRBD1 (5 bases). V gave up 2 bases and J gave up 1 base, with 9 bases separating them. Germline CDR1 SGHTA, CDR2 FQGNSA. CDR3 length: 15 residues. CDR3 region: CASSLLQGSYNEQFF. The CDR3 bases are TGTGCCAGCAGCTTATTGCAGGGTTCCTACAATGAGCAGTTCTTC.

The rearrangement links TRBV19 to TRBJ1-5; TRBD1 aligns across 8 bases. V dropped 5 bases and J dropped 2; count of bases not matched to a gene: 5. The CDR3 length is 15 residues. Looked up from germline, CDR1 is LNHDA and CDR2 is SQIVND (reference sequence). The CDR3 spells CASSGQGKGNQPQHF. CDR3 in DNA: TGTGCCAGTAGTGGACAGGGTAAGGGCAATCAGCCCCAGCATTTT.

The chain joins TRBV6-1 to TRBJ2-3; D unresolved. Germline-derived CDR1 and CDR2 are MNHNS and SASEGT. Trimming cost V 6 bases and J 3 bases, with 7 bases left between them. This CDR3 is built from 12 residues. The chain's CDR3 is CASSSDTDTQYF. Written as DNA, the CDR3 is TGTGCCAGCAGCTCCGATACAGATACGCAGTATTTT.

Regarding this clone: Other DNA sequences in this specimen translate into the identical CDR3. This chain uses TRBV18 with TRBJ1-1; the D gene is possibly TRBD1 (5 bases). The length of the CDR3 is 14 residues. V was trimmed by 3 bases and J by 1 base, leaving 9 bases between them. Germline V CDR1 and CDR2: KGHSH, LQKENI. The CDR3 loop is CASSPGVTNTEAFF. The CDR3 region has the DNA TGTGCCAGCTCACCGGGGGTGACGAACACTGAAGCTTTCTTT.

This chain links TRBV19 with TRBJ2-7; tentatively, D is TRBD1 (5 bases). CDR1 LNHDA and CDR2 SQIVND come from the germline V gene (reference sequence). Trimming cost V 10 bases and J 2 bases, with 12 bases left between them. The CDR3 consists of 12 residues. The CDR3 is CATTQGPYEQYF. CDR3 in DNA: TGTGCCACTACCCAGGGCCCCTACGAGCAGTACTTC.

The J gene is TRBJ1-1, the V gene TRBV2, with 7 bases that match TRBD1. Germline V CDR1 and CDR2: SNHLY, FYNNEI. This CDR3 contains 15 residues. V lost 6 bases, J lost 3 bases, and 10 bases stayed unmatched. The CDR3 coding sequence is TGTGCCAGCAGGAGGGAGACAGGGATAGACACTGAAGCTTTCTTT. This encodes CASRRETGIDTEAFF.

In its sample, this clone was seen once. The CDR3 sequence: CASSYSGDRGDIQYF. The CDR3 nucleotides are TGCGCCAGCAGCTATTCCGGGGACAGGGGTGACATTCAGTACTTC. This chain uses TRBV5-1 with TRBJ2-4; 10 bases match TRBD1. CDR1 and CDR2 (germline): SGHRS, YFSETQ. CDR3 length: 15 residues. V trimming: 3 bases; J trimming: 8 bases; junction bases outside the gene matches: 8.

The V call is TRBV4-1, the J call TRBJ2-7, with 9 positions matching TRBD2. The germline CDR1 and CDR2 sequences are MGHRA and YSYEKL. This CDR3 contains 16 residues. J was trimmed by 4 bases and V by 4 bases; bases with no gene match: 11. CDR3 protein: CASSRSISGGVYEQYF. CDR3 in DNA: TGCGCCAGCAGCCGCTCTATTAGCGGGGGCGTATACGAGCAGTACTTC.

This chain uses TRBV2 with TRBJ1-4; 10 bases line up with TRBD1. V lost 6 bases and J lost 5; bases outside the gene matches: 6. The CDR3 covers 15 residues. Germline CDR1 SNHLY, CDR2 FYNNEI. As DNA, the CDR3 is TGTGCCAGCAGAGACAGGGGGCGCAAGAATGAAAAACTGTTTTTT. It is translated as CASRDRGRKNEKLFF.

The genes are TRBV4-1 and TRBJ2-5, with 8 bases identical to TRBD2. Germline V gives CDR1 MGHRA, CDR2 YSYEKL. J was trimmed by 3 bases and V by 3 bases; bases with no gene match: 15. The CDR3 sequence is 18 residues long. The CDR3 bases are TGCGCCAGCAGCCAGGATCGCCCGCCGGGACTAGTTGAAGAGACCCAGTACTTC. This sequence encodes CASSQDRPPGLVEETQYF.

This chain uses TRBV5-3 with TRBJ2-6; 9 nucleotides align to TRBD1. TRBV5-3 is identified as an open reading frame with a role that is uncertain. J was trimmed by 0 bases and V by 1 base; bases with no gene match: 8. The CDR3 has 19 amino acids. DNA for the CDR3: TGTGCCAGAAGCTTGTACCGGGACAGGGATTACTCTGGGGCCAACGTCCTGACTTTC. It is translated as CARSLYRDRDYSGANVLTF.

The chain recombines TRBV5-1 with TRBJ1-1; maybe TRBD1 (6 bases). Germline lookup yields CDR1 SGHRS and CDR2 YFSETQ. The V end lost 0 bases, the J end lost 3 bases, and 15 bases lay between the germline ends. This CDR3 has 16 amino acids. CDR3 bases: TGCGCCAGCAGCTTGGGGGGGGCCGGTTGGTACACTGAAGCTTTCTTT. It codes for CASSLGGAGWYTEAFF.

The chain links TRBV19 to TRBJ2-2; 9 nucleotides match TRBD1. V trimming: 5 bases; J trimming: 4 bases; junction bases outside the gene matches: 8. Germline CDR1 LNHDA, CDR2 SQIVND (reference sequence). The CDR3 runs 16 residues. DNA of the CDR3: TGTGCCAGTAGTGCCCAAGGACAGGGGTCCACCGGGGAGCTGTTTTTT. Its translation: CASSAQGQGSTGELFF. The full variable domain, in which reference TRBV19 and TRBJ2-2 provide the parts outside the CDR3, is DGGITQSPKYLFRKEGQNVTLSCEQNLNHDAMYWYRQDPGQGLRLIYYSQIVNDFQKGDIAEGYSVSREKKESFPLTVTSAQKNPTAFYLCASSAQGQGSTGELFFGEGSRLTVL.

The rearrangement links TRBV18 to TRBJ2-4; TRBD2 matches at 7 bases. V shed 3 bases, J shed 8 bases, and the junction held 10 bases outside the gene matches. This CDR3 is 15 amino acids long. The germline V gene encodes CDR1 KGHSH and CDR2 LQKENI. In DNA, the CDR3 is TGTGCCAGCTCACCTAGCGGGCTCACGGGTGACATTCAGTACTTC. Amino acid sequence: CASSPSGLTGDIQYF. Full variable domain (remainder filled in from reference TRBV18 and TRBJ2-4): NAGVMQNPRHLVRRRGQEARLRCSPMKGHSHVYWYRQLPEEGLKFMVYLQKENIIDESGMPKERFSAEFPKEGPSILRIQQVVRGDSAAYFCASSPSGLTGDIQYFGAGTRLSVL.

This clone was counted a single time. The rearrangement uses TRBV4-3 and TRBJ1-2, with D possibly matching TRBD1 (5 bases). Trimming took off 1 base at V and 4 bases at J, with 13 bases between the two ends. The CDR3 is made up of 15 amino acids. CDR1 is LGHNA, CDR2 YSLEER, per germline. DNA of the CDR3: TGCGCCAGCAGCCAAGTCATCGACGGGACCTATGGCTACACCTTC. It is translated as CASSQVIDGTYGYTF.

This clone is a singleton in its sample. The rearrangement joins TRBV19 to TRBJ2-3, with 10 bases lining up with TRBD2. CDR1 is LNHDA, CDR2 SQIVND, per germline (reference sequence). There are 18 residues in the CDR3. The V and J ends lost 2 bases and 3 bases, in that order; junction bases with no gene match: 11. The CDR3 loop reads CASSIRSGRAQGTDTQYF. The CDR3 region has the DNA TGTGCCAGTAGTATAAGGAGCGGGAGGGCCCAAGGAACAGATACGCAGTATTTT.

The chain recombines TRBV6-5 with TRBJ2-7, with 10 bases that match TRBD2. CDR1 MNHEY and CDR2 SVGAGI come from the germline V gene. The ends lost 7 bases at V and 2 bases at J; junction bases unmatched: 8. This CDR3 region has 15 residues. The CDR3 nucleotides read TGTGCCAGCACTCAAATTAGCGGGAGGACCTACGAGCAGTACTTC. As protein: CASTQISGRTYEQYF.

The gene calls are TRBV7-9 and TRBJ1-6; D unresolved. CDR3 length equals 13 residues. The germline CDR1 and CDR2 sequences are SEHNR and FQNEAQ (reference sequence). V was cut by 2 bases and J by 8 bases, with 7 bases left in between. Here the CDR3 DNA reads TGTGCCAGCAGCTTACGGAGGGATTCACCCCTCCACTTT. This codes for CASSLRRDSPLHF.

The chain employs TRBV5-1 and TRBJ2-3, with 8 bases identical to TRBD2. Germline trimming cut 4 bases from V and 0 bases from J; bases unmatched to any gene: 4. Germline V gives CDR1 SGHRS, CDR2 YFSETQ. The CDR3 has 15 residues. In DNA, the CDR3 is TGCGCCAGCAGCGCTAGCGGGTCTAGCACAGATACGCAGTATTTT. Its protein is CASSASGSSTDTQYF.

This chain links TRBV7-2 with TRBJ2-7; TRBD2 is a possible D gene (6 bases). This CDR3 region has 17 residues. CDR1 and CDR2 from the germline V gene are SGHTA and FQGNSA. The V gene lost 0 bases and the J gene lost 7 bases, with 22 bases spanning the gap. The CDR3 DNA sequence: TGTGCCAGCAGCTTAGCCAGTGGCGGGGTAGGACGCAGGGAGCAGTACTTC. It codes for CASSLASGGVGRREQYF.

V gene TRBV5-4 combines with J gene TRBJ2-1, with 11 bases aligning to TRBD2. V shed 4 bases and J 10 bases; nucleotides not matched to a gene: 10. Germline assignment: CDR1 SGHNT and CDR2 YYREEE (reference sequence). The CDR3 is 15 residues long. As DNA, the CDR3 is TGTGCCAGCAGCCCCGGGGCTAGCGGGGGGAGGGAGCAGTTCTTC. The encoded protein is CASSPGASGGREQFF. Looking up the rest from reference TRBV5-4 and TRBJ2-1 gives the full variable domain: ETGVTQSPTHLIKTRGQQVTLRCSSQSGHNTVSWYQQALGQGPQFIFQYYREEENGRGNFPPRFSGLQFPNYSSELNVNALELDDSALYLCASSPGASGGREQFFGPGTRLTVL.

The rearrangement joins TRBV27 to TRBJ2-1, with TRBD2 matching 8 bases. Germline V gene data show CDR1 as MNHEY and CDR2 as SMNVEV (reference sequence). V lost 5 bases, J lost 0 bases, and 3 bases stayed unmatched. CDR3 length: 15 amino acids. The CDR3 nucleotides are TGTGCCAGCAGTGCCGGGACTAGCTCCTACAATGAGCAGTTCTTC. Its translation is CASSAGTSSYNEQFF.

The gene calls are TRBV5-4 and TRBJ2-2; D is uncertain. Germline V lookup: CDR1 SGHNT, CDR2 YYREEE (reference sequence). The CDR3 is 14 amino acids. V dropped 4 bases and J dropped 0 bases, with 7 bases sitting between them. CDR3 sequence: CASSRVSNTGELFF. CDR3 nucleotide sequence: TGTGCCAGCAGCCGGGTCTCGAACACCGGGGAGCTGTTTTTT.